This T cell receptor beta chain is from a study of blood T cell repertoires in COVID-19. Turning to the study itself: Specimens from acute and convalescent COVID-19 originated in the United States, Italy and Spain. Sample material is recorded as cDNA or gDNA derived from T cells, B-cell-depleted T cells, or PBMCs.

Recruited during active infection, patients (from Seattle) were subsequently followed longitudinally. Methods used by the authors: Amplified reference gene primers provided the basis for estimating nucleated cell counts. The table came from immunoSEQ multiplex PCR; TCRdb's copy has only in-frame clones and leaves some out. V and J calls and clone size are as listed in that table; D and trimming were resolved from the DNA. This table has fewer than 200,000 clones, roughly four fifths appearing once. The CDR3 runs to 14 residues. Germline values: CDR1 MDHEN, CDR2 SYDVKM. After removal of 5 bases from V and 11 bases from J, the junction contained 7 bases not matched to a gene.

This sequence joins TRBV28 and TRBJ2-1; 12 nucleotides agree with TRBD2. The source is an older woman with COVID-19, enrolled during active disease. Sequencing was carried out using peripheral blood. CDR3 residues: CASSTGTSGLKQFF. CDR3 DNA sequence: TGTGCCAGCAGTACCGGGACTAGCGGGCTAAAGCAGTTCTTC. Full variable domain (remainder filled in from reference TRBV28 and TRBJ2-1): DVKVTQSSRYLVKRTGEKVFLECVQDMDHENMFWYRQDPGLGLRLIYFSYDVKMKEKGDIPEGYSVSREKKERFSLILESASTNQTSMYLCASSTGTSGLKQFFGPGTRLTVL.